Only a few counts were recorded for the clone carrying this T cell receptor beta chain. Germline trimming cut 6 bases from V and 0 bases from J; bases unmatched to any gene: 10. Germline V CDR1 and CDR2: SQVTM, ANQGSEA. The CDR3 runs 16 residues. This record belongs to a study of blood T cell repertoires in COVID-19. Study details: Specimens from acute and convalescent COVID-19 originated in the United States, Italy and Spain.

Methods used by the authors: Researchers report that nucleated cell counts were estimated from reference gene primer amplification. Repertoires were generated with immunoSEQ multiplex PCR, while TCRdb's copy carries only in-frame clones and drops some. From that table come the V and J calls and clone size; the DNA was used to work out D and trimming. Of some 130,000 clones listed, less than 85% are singletons. Sequencing was done on a sample of peripheral blood. This clonotype originated in a woman aged 80 or over with acute or convalescent COVID-19. The chain uses TRBV29-1 and TRBJ2-2; 7 nucleotides agree with TRBD1. CDR3 amino acids: CSVKTGTASNTGELFF. The CDR3 DNA reads TGCAGCGTAAAAACCGGGACAGCCTCGAACACCGGGGAGCTGTTTTTT.